Listed below are T cell receptor beta chains from one sample, sequenced in a study of PD-L1 blockade in urothelial cancer. The method was immunoSEQ multiplex PCR; TCRdb's version includes in-frame clones alone and lacks a portion of them. The sample has around 100,000 clones, about 85% seen once; the top ten hold 2.4%. The sample here was PBMCs, taken around atezolizumab (anti-PD-L1) treatment. The receptors were gathered from a man between 50 and 59 years old with urothelial cancer. Each CDR3 is given with its conserved first and last residue. A D gene is named only where the DNA matches it firmly. The listing skips clone size in some rows; elsewhere it reads once, few, many or a size class.

TRBD1	TRBJ2-7	TRBV14	.	CASSPRWGQGWYEQYF	TGTGCCAGCAGCCCGCGGTGGGGACAGGGATGGTACGAGCAGTACTTC
.	TRBJ2-1	TRBV28	.	CASSRQAWHEQFF	TGTGCCAGCAGCCGACAGGCGTGGCATGAGCAGTTCTTC
TRBD2	TRBJ2-1	TRBV29-1	.	CSVERTSGLQFF	TGCAGCGTTGAGAGGACTAGCGGTCTGCAGTTCTTC
TRBD1	TRBJ1-1	TRBV7-9	.	CASSPEDRFEAFF	TGTGCCAGCAGCCCGGAGGACAGGTTTGAAGCTTTCTTT
TRBD2	TRBJ2-3	TRBV5-1	.	CASSLGGRATDTQYF	TGCGCCAGCAGCTTGGGCGGGAGGGCCACAGATACGCAGTATTTT
TRBD2	TRBJ2-7	TRBV6-4	few	CARRTSGTQQYF	TGTGCCAGGAGGACTAGCGGGACCCAGCAGTACTTC
TRBD1	TRBJ1-5	TRBV10-3	.	CAISTGAGNQPQHF	TGTGCCATCTCGACAGGGGCCGGCAATCAGCCCCAGCATTTT
TRBD1	TRBJ1-1	TRBV28	.	CASSLRTGPPLVEAFF	TGTGCCAGCAGTTTGCGGACAGGTCCTCCATTGGTGGAAGCTTTCTTT
TRBD1	TRBJ1-2	TRBV10-3	.	CASRTGTNYGYTF	TGTGCCTCAAGGACAGGAACTAACTATGGCTACACCTTC
.	TRBJ1-2	TRBV13	.	CASSSSGGLNYGYTF	TGTGCCAGCAGCTCATCCGGGGGGCTGAACTATGGCTACACCTTC
.	TRBJ1-3	TRBV5-6	.	CASSPRRQRDTIYF	TGTGCCAGCAGCCCAAGGCGGCAGAGGGACACCATATATTTT
TRBD2	TRBJ2-2	TRBV4-2	.	CASSPQASSGGELFF	TGTGCCAGCAGCCCTCAGGCGTCTAGCGGCGGGGAGCTGTTTTTT
TRBD2	TRBJ2-2	TRBV30	.	CAWSGGAGGPRGELFF	TGTGCCTGGAGCGGGGGGGCGGGAGGCCCCAGGGGGGAGCTGTTTTTT
.	TRBJ1-2	TRBV10-3	.	CAIRKEGRGYTF	TGTGCCATCAGGAAAGAAGGCAGGGGCTACACCTTC
.	TRBJ1-5	TRBV21-1	.	CASSKFRDSPPYSNQPQHF	TGTGCCAGCAGCAAATTTCGAGATTCTCCCCCATATAGCAATCAGCCCCAGCATTTT
.	TRBJ1-1	TRBV7-2	.	CASSLRGGGWVTEAFF	TGTGCCAGCAGCTTGAGAGGCGGGGGCTGGGTCACTGAAGCTTTCTTT
TRBD1	TRBJ1-5	TRBV28	.	CASRVGQALQPQHF	TGTGCCAGCAGGGTGGGACAGGCCCTCCAGCCCCAGCATTTT
.	TRBJ1-5	TRBV28	.	CASSFVGAGYQPQHF	TGTGCCAGCAGTTTTGTGGGTGCGGGGTATCAGCCCCAGCATTTT
TRBD1	TRBJ1-6	TRBV28	.	CASRQGFPLHF	TGTGCCAGCAGACAGGGGTTCCCCCTCCACTTT
TRBD2	TRBJ2-1	TRBV9	.	CASSILGLAGVDEQFF	TGTGCCAGCAGCATCCTGGGGCTAGCGGGAGTGGATGAGCAGTTCTTC
TRBD2	TRBJ2-3	TRBV7-3	.	CASSSRTSGDTQYF	TGTGCCAGCAGCTCTCGGACTAGCGGAGATACGCAGTATTTT
TRBD2	TRBJ2-7	TRBV29-1	.	CSVVPSGSYEQYF	TGCAGCGTTGTTCCTAGCGGATCCTACGAGCAGTACTTC
.	TRBJ1-2	TRBV13	.	CASSLRQGWGYTF	TGTGCCAGCAGCTTACGGCAGGGATGGGGCTACACCTTC
.	TRBJ2-1	TRBV19	.	CASRRRNNEQFF	TGTGCCAGTCGACGGCGGAACAATGAGCAGTTCTTC
TRBD1	TRBJ1-1	TRBV18	.	CASSPTIQGAEAFF	TGTGCCAGCTCACCAACAATTCAGGGGGCTGAAGCTTTCTTT
TRBD1	TRBJ1-3	TRBV5-4	.	CASSSPGQGPGNTIYF	TGTGCCAGCAGCTCACCGGGACAGGGGCCTGGAAACACCATATATTTT
TRBD1	TRBJ2-7	TRBV7-8	once	CASSLRFLGQGLDEQYF	TGTGCCAGCAGCTTACGCTTTCTGGGACAGGGTCTCGACGAGCAGTACTTC
TRBD1	TRBJ2-4	TRBV18	.	CASSPNTLQGLGDIQYF	TGTGCCAGCTCACCTAACACACTACAGGGGTTAGGGGACATTCAGTACTTC
TRBD2	TRBJ2-1	TRBV5-1	once	CASMGLAGAYNEQFF	TGCGCCAGCATGGGACTAGCGGGAGCCTACAATGAGCAGTTCTTC
TRBD2	TRBJ2-7	TRBV9	.	CASSATSGSSYEQYF	TGTGCCAGCAGCGCTACTAGCGGGAGTTCCTACGAGCAGTACTTC
.	TRBJ1-2	TRBV13	.	CASRRGGFGYTF	TGTGCCAGCAGGCGGGGAGGTTTTGGCTACACCTTC
.	TRBJ2-5	TRBV5-4	.	CASSAGQLQETQYF	TGTGCCAGCAGCGCGGGACAGCTCCAAGAGACCCAGTACTTC
.	TRBJ1-3	TRBV9	once	CASSSRGASGNTIYF	TGTGCCAGCAGCTCGCGGGGGGCCTCTGGAAACACCATATATTTT
.	TRBJ2-7	TRBV6-1	.	CASSETGTYEQYF	TGTGCCAGCAGTGAAACTGGTACCTACGAGCAGTACTTC
TRBD2	TRBJ2-7	TRBV7-3	.	CASSPPTSGIYEQYF	TGTGCCAGCAGCCCCCCGACTAGCGGGATCTACGAGCAGTACTTC
TRBD1	TRBJ1-5	TRBV28	once	CASSLTGTGGFQPQHF	TGTGCCAGCAGCCTTACCGGGACAGGGGGCTTTCAGCCCCAGCATTTT
.	TRBJ2-7	TRBV9	.	CASSRGGLLSYEQYF	TGTGCCAGCAGCCGGGGTGGACTGTTGTCCTACGAGCAGTACTTC
TRBD1	TRBJ1-3	TRBV6-6	once	CASSLTGPGNTIYF	TGTGCCAGCAGTTTGACAGGGCCTGGAAACACCATATATTTT
.	TRBJ1-6	TRBV6-5	few	CASSTGGRVNSPLHF	TGTGCCAGCAGTACCGGAGGGAGGGTTAATTCACCCCTCCACTTT
TRBD2	TRBJ2-2	TRBV18	few	CASSPSKLAANTGELFF	TGTGCCAGCTCACCATCCAAACTAGCGGCCAACACCGGGGAGCTGTTTTTT
TRBD2	TRBJ2-7	TRBV14	.	CASSYKRGAYEQYF	TGTGCCAGCAGCTACAAGCGGGGCGCCTACGAGCAGTACTTC
TRBD2	TRBJ2-7	TRBV28	.	CASRWTSGTYEQYF	TGTGCCAGCAGGTGGACTAGCGGCACCTACGAGCAGTACTTC
.	TRBJ2-7	TRBV6-6	.	CASSYTGNSYEQYF	TGTGCCAGCAGTTACACCGGGAACTCCTACGAGCAGTACTTC
.	TRBJ1-3	TRBV6-1	once	CASSDSISGNTIYF	TGTGCCAGCAGTGACTCTATCTCTGGAAACACCATATATTTT
.	TRBJ1-1	TRBV9	few	CASSVEGRAETEAFF	TGTGCCAGCAGCGTAGAGGGGAGGGCTGAGACTGAAGCTTTCTTT
TRBD1	TRBJ2-2	TRBV2	.	CASLAGTVNTGELFF	TGTGCCAGCTTGGCCGGGACAGTTAACACCGGGGAGCTGTTTTTT
.	TRBJ2-7	TRBV20-1	once	CSASTLYEQYF	TGCAGTGCTAGTACCCTATACGAGCAGTACTTC
.	TRBJ2-7	TRBV6-5	.	CASSYQAGPSYEQYF	TGTGCCAGCAGTTACCAGGCAGGGCCCTCCTACGAGCAGTACTTC